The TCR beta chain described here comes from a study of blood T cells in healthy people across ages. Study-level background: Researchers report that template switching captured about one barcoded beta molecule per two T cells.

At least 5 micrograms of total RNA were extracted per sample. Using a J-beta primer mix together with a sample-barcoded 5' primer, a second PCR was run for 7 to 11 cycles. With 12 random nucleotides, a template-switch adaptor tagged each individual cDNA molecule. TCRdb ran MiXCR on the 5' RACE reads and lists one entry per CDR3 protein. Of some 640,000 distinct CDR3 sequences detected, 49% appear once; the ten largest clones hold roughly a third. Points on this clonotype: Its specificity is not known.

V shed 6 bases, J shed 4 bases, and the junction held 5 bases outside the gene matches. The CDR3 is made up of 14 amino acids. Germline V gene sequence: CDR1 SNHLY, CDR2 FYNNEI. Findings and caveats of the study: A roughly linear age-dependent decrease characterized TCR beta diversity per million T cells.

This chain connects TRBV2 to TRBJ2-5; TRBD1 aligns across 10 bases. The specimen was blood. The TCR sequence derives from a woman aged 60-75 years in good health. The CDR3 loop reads CASSGDRGRETQYF. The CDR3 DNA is TGTGCCAGCAGCGGGGACAGGGGCAGAGAGACCCAGTACTTC.